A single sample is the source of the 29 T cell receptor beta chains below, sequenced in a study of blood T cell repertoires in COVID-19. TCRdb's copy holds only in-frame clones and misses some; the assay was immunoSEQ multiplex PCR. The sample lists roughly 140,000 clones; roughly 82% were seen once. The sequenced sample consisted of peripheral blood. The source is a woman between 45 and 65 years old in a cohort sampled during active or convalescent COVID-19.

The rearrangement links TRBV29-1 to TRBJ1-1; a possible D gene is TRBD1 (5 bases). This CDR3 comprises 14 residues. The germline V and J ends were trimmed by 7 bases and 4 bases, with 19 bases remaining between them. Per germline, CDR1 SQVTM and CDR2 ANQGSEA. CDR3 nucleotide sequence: TGCAGCGCCCGACGGGGGGGTTCGTTCACTGAAGCTTTCTTT. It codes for CSARRGGSFTEAFF.

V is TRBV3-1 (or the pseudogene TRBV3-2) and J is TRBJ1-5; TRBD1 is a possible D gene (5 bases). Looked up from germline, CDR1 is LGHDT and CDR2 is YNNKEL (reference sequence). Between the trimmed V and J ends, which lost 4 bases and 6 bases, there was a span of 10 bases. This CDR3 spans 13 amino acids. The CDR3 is CASSLQGGQPQHF. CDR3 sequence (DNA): TGTGCCAGCAGCCTCCAGGGAGGTCAGCCCCAGCATTTT.

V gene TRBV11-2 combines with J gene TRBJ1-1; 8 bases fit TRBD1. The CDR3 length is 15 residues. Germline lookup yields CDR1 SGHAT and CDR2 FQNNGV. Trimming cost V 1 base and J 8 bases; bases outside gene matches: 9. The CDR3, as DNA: TGTGCCAGCAGCTTAGGGTCCCTGGCAGGGGGCGAAGCTTTCTTT. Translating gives CASSLGSLAGGEAFF.

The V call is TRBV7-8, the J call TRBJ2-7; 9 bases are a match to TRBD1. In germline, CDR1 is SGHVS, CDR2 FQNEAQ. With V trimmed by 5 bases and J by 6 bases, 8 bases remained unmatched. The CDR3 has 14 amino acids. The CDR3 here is CASSPGQGFTEQYF. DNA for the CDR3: TGTGCCAGCAGCCCGGGACAGGGTTTCACCGAGCAGTACTTC.

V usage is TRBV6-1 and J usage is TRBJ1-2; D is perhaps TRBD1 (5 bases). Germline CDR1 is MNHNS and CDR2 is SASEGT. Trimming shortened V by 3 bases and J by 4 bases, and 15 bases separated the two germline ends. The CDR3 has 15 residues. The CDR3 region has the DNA TGTGCCAGCAGTGATGTAGGCAGGGTTAGCTATGGCTACACCTTC. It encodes CASSDVGRVSYGYTF.

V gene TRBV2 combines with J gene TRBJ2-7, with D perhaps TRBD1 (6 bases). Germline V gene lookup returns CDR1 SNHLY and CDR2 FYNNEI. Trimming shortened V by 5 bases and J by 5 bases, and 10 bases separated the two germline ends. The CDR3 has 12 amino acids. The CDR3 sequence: CASSPGVHEQYF. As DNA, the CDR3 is TGTGCCAGCAGTCCAGGGGTCCACGAGCAGTACTTC.

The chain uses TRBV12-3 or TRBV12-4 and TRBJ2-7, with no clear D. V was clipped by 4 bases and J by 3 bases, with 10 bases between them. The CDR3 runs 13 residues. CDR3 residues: CASSSSRGYEQYF. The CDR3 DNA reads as TGTGCCAGCAGTTCCTCCAGAGGCTACGAGCAGTACTTC.

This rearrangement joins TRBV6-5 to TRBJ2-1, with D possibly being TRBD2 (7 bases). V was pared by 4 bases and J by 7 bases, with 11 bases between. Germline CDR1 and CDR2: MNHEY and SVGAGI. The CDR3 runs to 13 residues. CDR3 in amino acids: CASSSGRGNEQFF. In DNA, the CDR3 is TGTGCCAGCAGTTCAGGGAGGGGGAATGAGCAGTTCTTC.

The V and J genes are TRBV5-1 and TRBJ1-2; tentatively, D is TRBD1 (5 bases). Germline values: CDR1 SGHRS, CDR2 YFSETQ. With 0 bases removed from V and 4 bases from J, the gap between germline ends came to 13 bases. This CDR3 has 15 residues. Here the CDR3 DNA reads TGCGCCAGCAGCTTGGTCTGGACAAACGCCTATGGCTACACCTTC. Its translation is CASSLVWTNAYGYTF.

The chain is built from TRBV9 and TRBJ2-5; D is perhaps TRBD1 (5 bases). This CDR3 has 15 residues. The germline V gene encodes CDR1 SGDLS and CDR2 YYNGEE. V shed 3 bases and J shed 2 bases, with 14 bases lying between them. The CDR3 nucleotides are TGTGCCAGCAGCGAGGGGCTAGGCGGACAAGAGACCCAGTACTTC. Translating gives CASSEGLGGQETQYF.

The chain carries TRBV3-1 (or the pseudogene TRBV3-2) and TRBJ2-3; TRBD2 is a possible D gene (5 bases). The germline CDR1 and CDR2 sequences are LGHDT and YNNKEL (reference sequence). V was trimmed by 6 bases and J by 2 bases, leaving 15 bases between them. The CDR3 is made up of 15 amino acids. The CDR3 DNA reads TGTGCCAGCAGTCCCCGGGGTTCCCCCACAGATACGCAGTATTTT. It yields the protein CASSPRGSPTDTQYF.

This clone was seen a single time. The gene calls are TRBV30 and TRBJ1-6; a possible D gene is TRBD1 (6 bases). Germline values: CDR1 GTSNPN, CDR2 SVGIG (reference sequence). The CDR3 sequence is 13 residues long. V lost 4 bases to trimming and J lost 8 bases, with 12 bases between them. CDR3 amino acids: CAWNGQTDSPLHF. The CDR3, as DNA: TGTGCCTGGAACGGACAGACCGATTCACCCCTCCACTTT.

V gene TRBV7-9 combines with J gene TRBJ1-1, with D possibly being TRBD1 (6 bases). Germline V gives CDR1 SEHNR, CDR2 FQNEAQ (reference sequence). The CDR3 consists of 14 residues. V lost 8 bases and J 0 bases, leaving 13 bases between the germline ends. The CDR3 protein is CASQGFGVNTEAFF. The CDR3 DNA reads TGTGCCAGCCAGGGGTTTGGGGTGAACACTGAAGCTTTCTTT.

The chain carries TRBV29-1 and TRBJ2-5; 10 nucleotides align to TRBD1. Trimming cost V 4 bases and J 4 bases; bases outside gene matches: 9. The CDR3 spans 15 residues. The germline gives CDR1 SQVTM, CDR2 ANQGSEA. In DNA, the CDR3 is TGCAGCGTTGCCTCGGGACAGGGGTTTGGAGAGACCCAGTACTTC. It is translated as CSVASGQGFGETQYF.

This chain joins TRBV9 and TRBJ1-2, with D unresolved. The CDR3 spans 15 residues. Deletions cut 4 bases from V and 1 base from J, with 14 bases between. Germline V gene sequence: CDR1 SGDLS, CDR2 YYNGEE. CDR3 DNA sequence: TGTGCCAGCAGCCGTAGCGGGGTGAATAACTATGGCTACACCTTC. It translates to CASSRSGVNNYGYTF.

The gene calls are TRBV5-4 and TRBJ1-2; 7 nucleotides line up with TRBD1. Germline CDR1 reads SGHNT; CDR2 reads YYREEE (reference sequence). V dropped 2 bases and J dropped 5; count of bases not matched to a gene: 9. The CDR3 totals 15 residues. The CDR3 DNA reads TGTGCCAGCAGCTTTTACCCAAACAGGGGATATGGCTACACCTTC. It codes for CASSFYPNRGYGYTF.

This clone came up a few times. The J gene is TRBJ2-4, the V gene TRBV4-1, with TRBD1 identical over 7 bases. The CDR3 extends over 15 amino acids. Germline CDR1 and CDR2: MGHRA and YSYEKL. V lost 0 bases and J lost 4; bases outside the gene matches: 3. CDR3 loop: CASSQDRDSKNIQYF. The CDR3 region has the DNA TGCGCCAGCAGCCAAGACCGGGACAGTAAAAACATTCAGTACTTC.

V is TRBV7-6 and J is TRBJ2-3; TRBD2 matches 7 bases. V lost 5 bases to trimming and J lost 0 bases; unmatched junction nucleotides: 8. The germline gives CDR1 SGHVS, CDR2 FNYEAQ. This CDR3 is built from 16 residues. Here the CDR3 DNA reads TGTGCCAGCAGCCCCCTAGCGGTTCCTAGCACAGATACGCAGTATTTT. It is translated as CASSPLAVPSTDTQYF. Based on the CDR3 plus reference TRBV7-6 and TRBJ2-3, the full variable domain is GAGVSQSPRYKVTKRGQDVALRCDPISGHVSLYWYRQALGQGPEFLTYFNYEAQQDKSGLPNDRFSAERPEGSISTLTIQRTEQRDSAMYRCASSPLAVPSTDTQYFGPGTRLTVL.

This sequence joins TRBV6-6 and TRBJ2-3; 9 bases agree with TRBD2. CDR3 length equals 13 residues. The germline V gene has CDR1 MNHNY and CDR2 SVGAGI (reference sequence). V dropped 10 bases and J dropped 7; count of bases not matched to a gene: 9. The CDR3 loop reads CATKGLAQNTQYF. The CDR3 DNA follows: TGTGCCACAAAGGGACTAGCACAAAATACGCAGTATTTT.

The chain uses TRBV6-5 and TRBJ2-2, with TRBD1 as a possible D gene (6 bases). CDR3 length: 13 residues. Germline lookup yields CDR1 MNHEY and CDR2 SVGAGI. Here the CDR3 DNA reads TGTGTTTCTGAGGGGGCGAACACCGGGGAGCTGTTTTTT. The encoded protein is CVSEGANTGELFF.

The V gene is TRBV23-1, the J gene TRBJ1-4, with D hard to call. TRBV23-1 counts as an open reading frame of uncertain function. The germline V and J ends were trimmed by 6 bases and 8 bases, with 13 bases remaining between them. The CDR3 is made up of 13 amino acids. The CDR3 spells CASRGYNKEKLFF. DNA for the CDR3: TGCGCCAGCAGGGGCTATAATAAGGAAAAACTGTTTTTT.

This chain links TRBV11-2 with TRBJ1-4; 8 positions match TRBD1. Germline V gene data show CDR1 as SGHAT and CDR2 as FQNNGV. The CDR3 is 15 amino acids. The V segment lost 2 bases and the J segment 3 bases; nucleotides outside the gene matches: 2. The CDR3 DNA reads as TGTGCCAGCAGCTTATTGGGACAGGCTAATGAAAAACTGTTTTTT. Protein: CASSLLGQANEKLFF. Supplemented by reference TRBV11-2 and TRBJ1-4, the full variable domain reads EAGVAQSPRYKIIEKRQSVAFWCNPISGHATLYWYQQILGQGPKLLIQFQNNGVVDDSQLPKDRFSAERLKGVDSTLKIQPAKLEDSAVYLCASSLLGQANEKLFFGSGTQLSVL.

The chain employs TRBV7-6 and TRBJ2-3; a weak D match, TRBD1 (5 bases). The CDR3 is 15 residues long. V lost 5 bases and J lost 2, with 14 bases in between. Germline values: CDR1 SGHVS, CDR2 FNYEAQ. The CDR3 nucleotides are TGTGCCAGCAGCACCTCTAGGGGCTCCACAGATACGCAGTATTTT. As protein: CASSTSRGSTDTQYF.

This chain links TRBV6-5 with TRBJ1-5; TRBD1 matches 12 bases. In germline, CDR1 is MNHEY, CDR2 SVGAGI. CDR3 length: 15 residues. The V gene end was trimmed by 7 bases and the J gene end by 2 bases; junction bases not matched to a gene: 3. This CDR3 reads CASIGTGGGNQPQHF. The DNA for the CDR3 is TGTGCCAGCATAGGGACAGGGGGCGGCAATCAGCCCCAGCATTTT.

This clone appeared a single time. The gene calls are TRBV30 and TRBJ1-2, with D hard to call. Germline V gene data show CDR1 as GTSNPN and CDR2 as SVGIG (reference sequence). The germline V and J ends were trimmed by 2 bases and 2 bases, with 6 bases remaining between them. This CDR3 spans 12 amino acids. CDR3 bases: TGTGCCTGGAGTCCCCAGAACTATGGCTACACCTTC. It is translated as CAWSPQNYGYTF. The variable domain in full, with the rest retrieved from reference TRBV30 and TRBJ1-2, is SQTIHQWPATLVQPVGSPLSLECTVEGTSNPNLYWYRQAAGRGLQLLFYSVGIGQISSEVPQNLSASRPQDRQFILSSKKLLLSDSGFYLCAWSPQNYGYTFGSGTRLTVV.

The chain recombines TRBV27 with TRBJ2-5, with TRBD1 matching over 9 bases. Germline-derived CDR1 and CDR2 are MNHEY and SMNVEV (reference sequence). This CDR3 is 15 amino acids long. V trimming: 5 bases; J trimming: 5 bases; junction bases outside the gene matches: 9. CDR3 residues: CASSMIQGAVETQYF. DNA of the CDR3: TGTGCCAGCAGTATGATACAGGGGGCTGTTGAGACCCAGTACTTC.

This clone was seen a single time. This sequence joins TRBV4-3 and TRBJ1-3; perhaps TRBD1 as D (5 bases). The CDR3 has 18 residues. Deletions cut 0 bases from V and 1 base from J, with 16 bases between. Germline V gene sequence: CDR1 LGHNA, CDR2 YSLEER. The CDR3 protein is CASSQDGGGTVSGNTIYF. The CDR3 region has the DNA TGCGCCAGCAGCCAAGATGGGGGAGGGACTGTTTCTGGAAACACCATATATTTT.

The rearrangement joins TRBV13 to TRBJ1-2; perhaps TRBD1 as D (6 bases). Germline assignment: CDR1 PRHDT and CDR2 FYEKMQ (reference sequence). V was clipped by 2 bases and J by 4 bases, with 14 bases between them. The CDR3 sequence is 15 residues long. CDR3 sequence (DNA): TGTGCCAGCAGCTTAATTGGGGGCGCGAGCTATGGCTACACCTTC. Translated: CASSLIGGASYGYTF. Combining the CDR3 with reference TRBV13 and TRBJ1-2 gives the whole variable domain AAGVIQSPRHLIKEKRETATLKCYPIPRHDTVYWYQQGPGQDPQFLISFYEKMQSDKGSIPDRFSAQQFSDYHSELNMSSLELGDSALYFCASSLIGGASYGYTFGSGTRLTVV.

The CDR3 region is CASSLAGTGEFGERFTEAFF. The CDR3 DNA follows: TGTGCCAGCAGCTTAGCGGGGACAGGGGAATTTGGGGAACGATTCACTGAAGCTTTCTTT. The chain joins TRBV7-2 to TRBJ1-1, with 10 bases aligning to TRBD1. Germline CDR1 is SGHTA and CDR2 is FQGNSA. This CDR3 region has 20 residues. Trimming removed 0 bases from V and 4 bases from J; junction bases left unmatched: 17.